This T cell receptor beta chain was sequenced for a study of patients and donors after allogeneic stem cell transplantation. Using its own MiXCR run on the RT-PCR reads, TCRdb lists one record per CDR3 protein. Counted here are some 87,000 distinct CDR3 sequences, 45% to 50% occurring once; the ten biggest clones make up 61%. Trimming shortened V by 1 base and J by 2 bases, and 2 bases separated the two germline ends. Germline-derived CDR1 and CDR2 are SQVTM and ANQGSEA. The CDR3 contains 11 residues. This clonotype was sampled from a human donor who was either an allogeneic HSCT recipient or a stem cell or donor lymphocyte infusion donor (not recorded which). It is not recorded whose cells these are; they may come from a transplant donor. The rearrangement links TRBV29-1 to TRBJ1-2; D remains ambiguous. The sample comprised blood, either unsorted or a sorted T cell fraction (not recorded which). The CDR3 DNA reads TGCAGCGTTGAAGGGAACTATGGCTACACCTTC. Protein product: CSVEGNYGYTF.